This TCR beta chain was obtained from a study of T cell responses to AZD1222 COVID-19 vaccine. With regard to this clone: Its antigen is as yet unknown.

The V and J ends lost 5 bases and 4 bases, in that order; junction bases with no gene match: 10. The CDR3 spans 15 residues. The germline CDR1 and CDR2 sequences are SGHKS and YYEKEE (reference sequence). Study-wide points: Nearly half of spike-specific TCRs reportedly target unmutated variant regions.

Sequenced by immunoSEQ multiplex PCR; TCRdb stores in-frame clones only, minus some. This repertoire shows some 120,000 clones, 75% to 95% found once; its top ten account for 7.2%. This material consisted of peripheral blood, taken on day 0 of AZD1222 vaccination. This clonotype originated in an adult in good health. This chain links TRBV5-5 with TRBJ2-5; 8 positions agree with TRBD2. This CDR3 is CASSSKRERGETQYF. CDR3 coding DNA: TGTGCCAGCAGTTCGAAGCGGGAGAGGGGAGAGACCCAGTACTTC.